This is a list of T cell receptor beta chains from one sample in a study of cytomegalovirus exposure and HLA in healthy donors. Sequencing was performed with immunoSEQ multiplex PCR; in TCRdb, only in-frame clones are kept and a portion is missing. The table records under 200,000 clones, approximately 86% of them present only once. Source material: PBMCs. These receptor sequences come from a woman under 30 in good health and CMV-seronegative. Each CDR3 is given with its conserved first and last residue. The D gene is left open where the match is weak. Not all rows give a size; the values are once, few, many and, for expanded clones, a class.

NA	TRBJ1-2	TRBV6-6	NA	CASSQQDNYGYTF	TGTGCCAGCAGTCAACAGGATAACTATGGCTACACCTTC
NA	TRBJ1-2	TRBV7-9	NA	CASSLSGGANYGYTF	TGTGCCAGCAGCTTAAGTGGGGGGGCTAACTATGGCTACACCTTC
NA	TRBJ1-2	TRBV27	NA	CASSLNRLGGYTF	TGTGCCAGCAGTTTGAACAGGCTCGGGGGCTACACCTTC
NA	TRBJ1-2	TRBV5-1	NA	CASSPTGLGGYTF	TGCGCCAGCAGCCCCACAGGGCTCGGTGGCTACACCTTC
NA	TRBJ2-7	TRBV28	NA	CASSLESYEQYF	TGTGCCAGCAGTTTGGAGTCCTACGAGCAGTACTTC
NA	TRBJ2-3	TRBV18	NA	CASSTFTDTQYF	TGTGCCAGCTCAACATTCACAGATACGCAGTATTTT
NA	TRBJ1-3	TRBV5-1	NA	CASSPQARYAGNTIYF	TGCGCCAGCAGCCCACAGGCACGGTACGCCGGAAACACCATATATTTT
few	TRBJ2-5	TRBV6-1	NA	CASRLTQGQETQYF	TGTGCCAGCCGTTTAACTCAGGGGCAAGAGACCCAGTACTTC
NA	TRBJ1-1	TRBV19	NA	CASSILLNTEAFF	TGTGCCAGTAGTATCCTATTGAACACTGAAGCTTTCTTT
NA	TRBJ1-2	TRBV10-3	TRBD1	CAISGDRAAGYGYGYTF	TGTGCCATCAGCGGGGACAGGGCAGCGGGATATGGCTATGGCTACACCTTC
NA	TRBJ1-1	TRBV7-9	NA	CSSSLGPQTVGTEAFF	TGTTCCAGCAGCTTAGGGCCCCAGACAGTAGGCACTGAAGCTTTCTTT
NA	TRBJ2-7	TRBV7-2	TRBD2	CASSQASGGAYEQYF	TGTGCCAGCAGCCAGGCCAGCGGGGGGGCCTACGAGCAGTACTTC
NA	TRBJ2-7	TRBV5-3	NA	CARSLDGVTYEQYF	TGTGCCAGAAGCTTGGACGGGGTAACCTACGAGCAGTACTTC
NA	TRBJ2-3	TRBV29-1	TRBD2	CSGDSGGTDTQYF	TGCAGCGGGGATAGCGGGGGCACAGATACGCAGTATTTT
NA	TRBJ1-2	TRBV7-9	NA	CASSPGTLGYGYTF	TGTGCCAGCAGCCCCGGGACTTTAGGGTATGGCTACACCTTC
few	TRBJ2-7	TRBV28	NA	CASLPGRGDEQYF	TGTGCCAGCCTGCCGGGCAGGGGGGACGAGCAGTACTTC
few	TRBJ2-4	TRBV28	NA	CASKTTGYAKNIQYF	TGTGCCAGTAAAACAACAGGGTACGCCAAAAACATTCAGTACTTC
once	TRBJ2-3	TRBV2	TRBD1	CASKQGALTDTQYF	TGTGCCAGCAAACAGGGGGCCCTTACAGATACGCAGTATTTT
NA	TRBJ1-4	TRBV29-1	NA	CSVDGGGNEKLFF	TGCAGCGTTGACGGGGGTGGTAATGAAAAACTGTTTTTT
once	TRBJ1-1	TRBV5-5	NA	CASSLGVGGRAFF	TGTGCCAGCAGCTTAGGGGTCGGGGGAAGAGCTTTCTTT
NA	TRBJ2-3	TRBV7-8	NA	CASSFGATDTQYF	TGTGCCAGCAGCTTTGGGGCCACAGATACGCAGTATTTT
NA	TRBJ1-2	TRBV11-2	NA	CASSLDGRGYTF	TGTGCCAGCAGCCTAGATGGGCGCGGCTACACCTTC
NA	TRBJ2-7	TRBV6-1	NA	CASRLGPTVSEQYF	TGTGCCAGCAGATTGGGCCCGACAGTCAGCGAGCAGTACTTC
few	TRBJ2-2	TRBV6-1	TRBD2	CARPREGAGELFF	TGTGCCAGGCCGAGGGAGGGAGCCGGGGAGCTGTTTTTT
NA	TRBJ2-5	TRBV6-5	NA	CASSYSIAWETQYF	TGTGCCAGCAGTTACTCTATAGCGTGGGAGACCCAGTACTTC
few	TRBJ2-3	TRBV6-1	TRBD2	CASSEEAGGADTQYF	TGTGCCAGCAGTGAAGAGGCGGGGGGGGCAGATACGCAGTATTTT
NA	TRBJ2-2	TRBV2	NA	CASSDRRAPGELFF	TGTGCCAGCAGTGACAGGAGGGCCCCCGGGGAGCTGTTTTTT
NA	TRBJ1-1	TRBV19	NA	CASSLELATEAFF	TGTGCCAGTAGCCTCGAATTGGCCACTGAAGCTTTCTTT
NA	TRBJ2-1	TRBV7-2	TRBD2	CASSVTSGGVREQFF	TGTGCCAGCAGCGTAACGTCCGGGGGGGTGCGGGAGCAGTTCTTC
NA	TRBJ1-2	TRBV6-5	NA	CASSYSSVYGYTF	TGTGCCAGCAGTTACTCTTCGGTCTATGGCTACACCTTC
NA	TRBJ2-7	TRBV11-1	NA	CASSPNRESGEQYF	TGTGCCAGCAGTCCGAACCGGGAGTCAGGCGAGCAGTACTTC
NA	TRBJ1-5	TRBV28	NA	CASSLIVWTASGKPQHF	TGTGCCAGCAGCCTTATAGTTTGGACAGCCTCGGGAAAGCCCCAGCATTTT
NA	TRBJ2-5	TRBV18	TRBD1	CASSPDRAVETQYF	TGTGCCAGCTCACCCGACAGGGCCGTAGAGACCCAGTACTTC
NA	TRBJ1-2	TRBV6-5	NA	CASSYSGQGWYGYTF	TGTGCCAGCAGTTACTCGGGGCAGGGATGGTATGGCTACACCTTC
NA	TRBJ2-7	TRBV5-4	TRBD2	CASSLDGGAVSYEQYF	TGTGCCAGCAGCTTGGACGGGGGGGCAGTCTCCTACGAGCAGTACTTC
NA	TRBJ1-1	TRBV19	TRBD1	CASSPTDRATEAFF	TGTGCCAGTTCCCCGACGGACAGGGCCACTGAAGCTTTCTTT
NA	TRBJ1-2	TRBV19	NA	CALGPNYGYTF	TGTGCTCTGGGCCCGAACTATGGCTACACCTTC
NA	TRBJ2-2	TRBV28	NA	CASGSGYTGELFF	TGTGCCAGCGGTAGTGGATACACCGGGGAGCTGTTTTTT
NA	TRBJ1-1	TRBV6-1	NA	CASRTELPNTEAFF	TGTGCCAGCAGGACAGAACTACCTAACACTGAAGCTTTCTTT
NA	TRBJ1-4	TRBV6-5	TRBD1	CASGGRGDEKLFF	TGTGCCAGCGGGGGCAGGGGGGATGAAAAACTGTTTTTT
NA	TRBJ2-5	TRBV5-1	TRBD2	CASSLMASGREGETQYF	TGCGCCAGCAGCTTAATGGCTAGCGGGAGGGAGGGAGAGACCCAGTACTTC
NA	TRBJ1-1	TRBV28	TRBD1	CASRLGGSVKNTEAFF	TGTGCCAGCAGGTTAGGGGGCTCGGTTAAGAACACTGAAGCTTTCTTT
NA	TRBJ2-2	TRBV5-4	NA	CASRGPGDRFGELFF	TGTGCCAGCAGGGGCCCAGGCGATCGGTTCGGGGAGCTGTTTTTT
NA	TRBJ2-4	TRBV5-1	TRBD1	CASSLRSGDRGRIQYF	TGCGCCAGCAGCTTGCGTTCCGGGGACAGGGGGAGGATTCAGTACTTC
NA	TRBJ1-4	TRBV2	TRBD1	CASSWDRGGEKLFF	TGTGCCAGCAGCTGGGACAGGGGGGGAGAAAAACTGTTTTTT
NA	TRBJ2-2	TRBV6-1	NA	CASSPLWNTGELFF	TGTGCCAGCAGCCCTCTCTGGAACACCGGGGAGCTGTTTTTT
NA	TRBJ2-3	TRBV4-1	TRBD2	CASSQVLGLAGTGATQYF	TGCGCCAGCAGCCAAGTATTAGGACTAGCGGGAACGGGAGCTACGCAGTATTTT
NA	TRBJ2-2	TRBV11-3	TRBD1	CASSLANRGWNTGELFF	TGTGCCAGCAGCTTAGCAAACAGGGGGTGGAACACCGGGGAGCTGTTTTTT
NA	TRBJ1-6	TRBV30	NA	CAWRGPGSYNSPLHF	TGTGCCTGGAGGGGGCCCGGCTCCTATAATTCACCCCTCCACTTT
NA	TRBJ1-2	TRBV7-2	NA	CASSLAPGLNYGYTF	TGTGCCAGCAGCTTAGCCCCGGGACTTAACTATGGCTACACCTTC
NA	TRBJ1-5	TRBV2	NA	CASRGLNGLKGNQPQHF	TGTGCCAGCAGGGGGCTTAATGGGCTTAAGGGGAATCAGCCCCAGCATTTT
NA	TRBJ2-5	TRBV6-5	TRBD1	CASSYGGTGVETQYF	TGTGCCAGCAGTTACGGGGGGACAGGGGTAGAGACCCAGTACTTC
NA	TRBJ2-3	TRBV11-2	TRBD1	CASSPRTGKGTDTQYF	TGTGCCAGCAGCCCTAGGACAGGGAAGGGCACAGATACGCAGTATTTT
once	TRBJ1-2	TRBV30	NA	CAWRDARGLSYGYTF	TGTGCCTGGAGGGACGCCAGAGGGCTTAGCTATGGCTACACCTTC
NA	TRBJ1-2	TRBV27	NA	CASSLTGKASYGYTF	TGTGCCAGCAGTCTAACAGGGAAAGCATCCTATGGCTACACCTTC